The source of this T cell receptor beta chain is a study of blood T cell repertoires in COVID-19. Background on the study: The United States, Italy and Spain provided the acute and convalescent COVID-19 samples. T cells, B-cell-depleted T cells, or PBMCs provided the cDNA or gDNA that served as material.

Authors' processing steps: Reference gene primer amplification yielded estimated nucleated cell counts. Sequencing used immunoSEQ multiplex PCR; TCRdb keeps in-frame clones, though not all of them. The DNA was the basis for D and trimming; V, J and clone size are from that table. The profile shows under 150,000 clones, about 87% of them singletons. This clone was found a few times. The sequencing input was peripheral blood. The source is a human donor in a cohort sampled during active COVID-19.

DNA of the CDR3: TGTGCCAGCAGGCAGGGGGATGGCGGTGGCACTGAAGCTTTCTTT. Protein sequence: CASRQGDGGGTEAFF. J is TRBJ1-1 and V is TRBV6-6, with TRBD1 identical over 7 bases. J gave up 4 bases and V 6 bases, and 11 bases lay outside the gene matches. Germline CDR1 is MNHNY and CDR2 is SVGAGI (reference sequence). The CDR3 contains 15 residues.